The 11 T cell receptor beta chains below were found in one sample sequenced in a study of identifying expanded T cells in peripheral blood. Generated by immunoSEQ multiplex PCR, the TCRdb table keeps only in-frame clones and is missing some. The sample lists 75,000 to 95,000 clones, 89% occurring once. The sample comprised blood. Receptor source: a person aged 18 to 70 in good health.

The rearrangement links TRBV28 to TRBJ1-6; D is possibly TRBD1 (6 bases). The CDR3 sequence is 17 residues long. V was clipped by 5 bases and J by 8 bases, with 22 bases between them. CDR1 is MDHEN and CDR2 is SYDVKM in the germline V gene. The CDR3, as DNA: TGTGCCAGCAGTACTCCGGGACATCTCGCGAGGGATTCACCCCTCCACTTT. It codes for CASSTPGHLARDSPLHF.

The CDR3 nucleotides are TGTGCCAGCAGTGTTTTGAGGGAGCAGTTCTTC. Its translation: CASSVLREQFF. The chain joins TRBV6-1 to TRBJ2-1; no reliable D call. The CDR3 length is 11 residues. Between the trimmed V and J ends, which lost 4 bases and 10 bases, there was a span of 8 bases. CDR1 and CDR2 (germline): MNHNS, SASEGT.

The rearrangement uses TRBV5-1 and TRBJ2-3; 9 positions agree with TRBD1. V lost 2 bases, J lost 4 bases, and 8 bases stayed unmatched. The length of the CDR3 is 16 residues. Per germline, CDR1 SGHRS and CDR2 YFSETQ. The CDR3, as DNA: TGCGCCAGCAGCTTACTCGGACAGGGGCCGGCAGATACGCAGTATTTT. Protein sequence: CASSLLGQGPADTQYF.

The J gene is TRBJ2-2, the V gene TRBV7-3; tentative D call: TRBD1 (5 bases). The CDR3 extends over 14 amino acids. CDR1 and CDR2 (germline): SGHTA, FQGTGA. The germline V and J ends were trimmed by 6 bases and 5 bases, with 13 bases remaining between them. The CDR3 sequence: CASSQGVPTGELFF. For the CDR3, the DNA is TGTGCCAGCAGTCAAGGGGTGCCGACCGGGGAGCTGTTTTTT.

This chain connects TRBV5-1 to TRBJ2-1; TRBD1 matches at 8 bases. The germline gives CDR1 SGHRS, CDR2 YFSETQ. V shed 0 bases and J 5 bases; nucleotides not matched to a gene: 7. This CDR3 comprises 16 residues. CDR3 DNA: TGCGCCAGCAGCTTGGATCCAGGGGGCCAACACAATGAGCAGTTCTTC. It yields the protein CASSLDPGGQHNEQFF. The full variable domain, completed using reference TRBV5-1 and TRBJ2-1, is KAGVTQTPRYLIKTRGQQVTLSCSPISGHRSVSWYQQTPGQGLQFLFEYFSETQRNKGNFPGRFSGRQFSNSRSEMNVSTLELGDSALYLCASSLDPGGQHNEQFFGPGTRLTVL.

The CDR3 DNA is TGTGCCAGCAGCTACCAGGGGGCCGGGGGCTACACCTTC. Its translation is CASSYQGAGGYTF. The chain employs TRBV7-2 and TRBJ1-2; 8 nucleotides match TRBD1. The V segment lost 4 bases and the J segment 8 bases; nucleotides outside the gene matches: 6. This CDR3 is built from 13 residues. Germline V gives CDR1 SGHTA, CDR2 FQGNSA. The full variable domain, in which reference TRBV7-2 and TRBJ1-2 provide the parts outside the CDR3, is GAGVSQSPSNKVTEKGKDVELRCDPISGHTALYWYRQSLGQGLEFLIYFQGNSAPDKSGLPSDRFSAERTGGSVSTLTIQRTQQEDSAVYLCASSYQGAGGYTFGSGTRLTVV.

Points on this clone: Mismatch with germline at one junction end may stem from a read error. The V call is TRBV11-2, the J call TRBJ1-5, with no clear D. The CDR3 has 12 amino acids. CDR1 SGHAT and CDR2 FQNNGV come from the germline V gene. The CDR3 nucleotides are TGTGTCAGCAGCATCCCTCTGGGGCCCCAGCATTTT. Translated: CVSSIPLGPQHF.

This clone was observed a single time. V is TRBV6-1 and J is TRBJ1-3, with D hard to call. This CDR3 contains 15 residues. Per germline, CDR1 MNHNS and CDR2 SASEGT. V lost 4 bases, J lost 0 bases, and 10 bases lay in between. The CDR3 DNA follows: TGTGCCAGCAGTGTATGGCCGACCTCTGGAAACACCATATATTTT. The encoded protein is CASSVWPTSGNTIYF.

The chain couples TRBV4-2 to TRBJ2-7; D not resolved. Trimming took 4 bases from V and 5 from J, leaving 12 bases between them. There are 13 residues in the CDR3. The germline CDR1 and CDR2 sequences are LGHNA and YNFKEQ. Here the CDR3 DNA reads TGTGCCAGCAGCCCCGTCGGCGAGCACGAGCAGTACTTC. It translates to CASSPVGEHEQYF.

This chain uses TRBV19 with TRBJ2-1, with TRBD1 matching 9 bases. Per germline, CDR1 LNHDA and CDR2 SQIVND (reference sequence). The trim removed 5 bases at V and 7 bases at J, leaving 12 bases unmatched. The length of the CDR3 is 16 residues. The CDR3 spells CASSVPGTGPRNEQFF. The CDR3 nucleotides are TGTGCCAGTAGTGTTCCAGGGACAGGGCCTAGGAATGAGCAGTTCTTC.

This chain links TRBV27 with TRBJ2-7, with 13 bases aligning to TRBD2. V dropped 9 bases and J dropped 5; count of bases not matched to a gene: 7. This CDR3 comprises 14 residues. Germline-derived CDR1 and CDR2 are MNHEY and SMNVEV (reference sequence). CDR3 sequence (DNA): TGTGCCAGTTCACTAGCGGGAGGGATCCACGAGCAGTACTTC. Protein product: CASSLAGGIHEQYF.